This T cell receptor beta chain stems from a study of blood T cells in healthy people across ages. Study-level information: In model experiments, template switching was able to capture about one barcoded beta molecule for every two T cells that were present. The study's findings and limits: The diversity estimates, figures obtained from one million T cells, were considered underestimates. Both naive CD4+ cell counts and diversity were greater in long-lived donors than in aged donors. The fall in TCR beta diversity per million T cells was roughly linear with age.

Germline V gene data show CDR1 as SGHTA and CDR2 as FQGTGA. The CDR3 is 17 amino acids. A second PCR, run for roughly 7 to 12 cycles, used a sample-barcoded 5' primer plus a J-beta primer mix. TCRdb fed the 5' RACE reads into MiXCR, producing one record per CDR3 protein. The profile shows about 670,000 distinct CDR3 sequences, 52% of them singletons. As regards this clonotype: Antigen unknown. This may arise from a read error, as a much more abundant clone is one base away.

This clonotype was obtained from a woman aged 80 or over in good health. What was sequenced was blood. The rearrangement links TRBV7-3 to TRBJ2-1; 12 bases fit TRBD2. TRBJ2-7 matches the DNA end more closely, so the J call is doubtful. CDR3 loop: CASSLTTSGGSYNEQYF. CDR3 DNA sequence: TGTGCCAGCAGCTTAACGACTAGCGGGGGTTCCTACAATGAGCAGTACTTC.